The 7 T cell receptor beta chains presented below share a single source sample, sequenced in a study of shared clonotypes between healthy human individuals. TCRdb keeps only in-frame clones here, not all; method: immunoSEQ multiplex PCR. The table records approximately 1.1 million clones, about four fifths of them present only once. Sample: memory CD4+ T cells from PBMCs. Subset noted: CD45RA-negative fraction. These receptors were taken from a young man in good health. Some clones in this sample may be carry-over from other donors' samples.

This sequence joins TRBV28 and TRBJ2-7, with TRBD1 matching 7 bases. The CDR3 totals 15 residues. V shed 7 bases, J shed 4 bases, and the junction held 13 bases outside the gene matches. The germline V gene has CDR1 MDHEN and CDR2 SYDVKM. CDR3: CASTSQGQFLYEQYF. As DNA, the CDR3 is TGTGCCAGCACGTCTCAGGGACAGTTCTTGTACGAGCAGTACTTC.

This rearrangement joins TRBV4-3 to TRBJ2-1, with D unclear. Germline V gives CDR1 LGHNA, CDR2 YSLEER. Trimming left V 3 bases short and J 8 bases short, with 17 bases between. The CDR3 totals 15 residues. The CDR3 here is CASSHERSDTHEQFF. As DNA, the CDR3 is TGCGCCAGCAGCCACGAGAGATCCGACACCCATGAGCAGTTCTTC.

For the CDR3, the DNA is TGTGCCAGCAGCTTAGATGGATCGGCCGAGCAGTACTTC. Residues: CASSLDGSAEQYF. The rearrangement links TRBV7-9 to TRBJ2-7; D is undetermined. V lost 1 base to trimming and J lost 6 bases, with 10 bases between them. The length of the CDR3 is 13 residues. Germline V gives CDR1 SEHNR, CDR2 FQNEAQ (reference sequence).

This clone has more than one count but fewer than ten. The chain couples TRBV29-1 to TRBJ2-3; D not resolved. Germline V gene sequence: CDR1 SQVTM, CDR2 ANQGSEA. The CDR3 covers 12 residues. With 0 bases removed from V and 4 bases from J, the gap between germline ends came to 5 bases. The CDR3 DNA sequence: TGCAGCGTTGAAGAAAAGTCAGATACGCAGTATTTT. Its translation: CSVEEKSDTQYF.

The V gene is TRBV2, the J gene TRBJ2-5, with TRBD2 as a possible D gene (6 bases). From germline, CDR1 is SNHLY and CDR2 FYNNEI. The CDR3 length is 13 residues. V was cut by 8 bases and J by 3 bases, with 13 bases left in between. This CDR3 reads CASDTGEKETQYF. The CDR3 DNA reads TGTGCCAGCGATACGGGGGAAAAAGAGACCCAGTACTTC.

This chain's CDR3 is CASSPSSATSKGNEQFF. DNA for the CDR3: TGTGCCAGCAGTCCCTCCTCAGCTACCTCCAAAGGCAATGAGCAGTTCTTC. The chain couples TRBV28 to TRBJ2-1, with unresolved D. V gave up 5 bases and J gave up 6 bases, with 23 bases separating them. Germline-derived CDR1 and CDR2 are MDHEN and SYDVKM. This CDR3 has 17 residues.

V and J are TRBV6-1 and TRBJ2-7; weak D call: TRBD1 (7 bases). Looked up from germline, CDR1 is MNHNS and CDR2 is SASEGT. Trimming shortened V by 5 bases and J by 3 bases, and 17 bases separated the two germline ends. The CDR3 is 15 amino acids. The CDR3 DNA sequence: TGTGCCAGCAGTCCAGGGGGAGGTGTAGTCTACGAGCAGTACTTC. Translation: CASSPGGGVVYEQYF.